A selection of T cell receptor beta chains follows, all from one sample in a study of beta chain features in type 1 diabetes. Using immunoSEQ multiplex PCR, the repertoire was profiled, and TCRdb retains in-frame clones only, with some absent. The table lists 250,000 to 400,000 clones, less than 15% of them singletons, with about 6.7% in the top ten. The sample taken for sequencing was central memory CD4+ T cells from blood. The receptors shown here come from a man younger than 45 in good health. Both conserved end residues are trimmed from each CDR3.

V	CDR3
TRBV2	ASSEEAGAKGETQY
TRBV30	AFHRESGNTIY
TRBV7-8	ASSPPISGGQETQY
TRBV27	ASSLSSATGFAYEQY
TRBV4-3	ASSQEAGGIYEQY
TRBV7-9	ASSVTSGSYNEQF
TRBV10-3	AIQRGQGRGTDTQY
TRBV4-3	ASSGAYQAGELF
TRBV6-6	ASSRQPPYGYT
TRBV11-1	ASSRGRTTNEKLF
TRBV5-6	ASSLVAGGRGETQY
TRBV20-1	SANLNEQF
TRBV5-4	ASSPLPGQGNEKLF
TRBV7-3	ASSLVGPGGYT
TRBV5-5	ASSFTGPDTQY
TRBV19	ASKGRVSNQPQH
TRBV7-2	ASSLSGTTYNEQF
TRBV7-2	ASSRAGTSYGETQY
TRBV4-2	ASSSDGPNQPQH
TRBV15	ATSRGQPGPTSGNTIY
TRBV5-1	ASTRLAEEETQY
TRBV7-2	ASSLTPSNQPQH